The TCR beta chain under discussion was sequenced for a study of shared clonotypes between healthy human individuals. The overall study: Donor composition was a couple of women and three men, aged 18 to 49. General study findings and limits: A reduction in generation probabilities was seen for non-shared clonotypes relative to those shared by all four donors. Among donors, clonotype sharing was expected to be affected by sequencing depth.

Trimming removed 2 bases from V and 4 bases from J, with 6 bases in between. The CDR3 runs to 13 residues. Germline values: CDR1 MDHEN, CDR2 SYDVKM. Per the original methods: ImmunoSEQ junction-only sequences lacked quality scores, so their filtering differed. The protocol was immunoSEQ multiplex PCR, while the TCRdb copy is restricted to in-frame clones and leaves out a portion. Clonal size and the V and J genes are those of that table, whereas D and trimming came from the DNA. The data show roughly 2 million clones, with roughly 95% seen just once and roughly 0.13% held by the top ten. As for this clone: Its matching antigen is unknown. In the same sample, other DNA sequences code for this CDR3.

The rearrangement uses TRBV28 and TRBJ2-1; D might be TRBD1 or TRBD2, each matching 5 bases. The specimen sequenced was naive CD4+ T cells sorted from blood. Regarding subset: CD45RA+ positively selected. The TCR was taken from a man younger than 35 in good health. This chain's CDR3 is CASSLGGYNEQFF. In nucleotides, the CDR3 is TGTGCCAGCAGTTTAGGGGGATACAATGAGCAGTTCTTC.